The rows below give T cell receptor beta chains drawn from one sample of a study of PD-1 blockade in mismatch repair-deficient tumors. Assay: immunoSEQ multiplex PCR; the TCRdb copy retains only in-frame clones and omits some. Of just over 25,000 clones detected, roughly 83% appear once; the ten largest clones hold 2.5% to 3.5%. The input for sequencing was PBMCs, taken before pembrolizumab treatment. The receptor source for this set is an adult with mismatch repair-deficient cancer. Each CDR3 is given with its conserved first and last residue. D genes are given only for firm matches. Size is omitted from some rows. Given values are once, few, many or a class for expanded clones.

cdr3_nt	cdr3_aa	d_call	clone_size	j_call	v_call
TGTGCCAGCAGCGTAGTTGGGACAGGGACCAGCACAGATACGCAGTATTTT	CASSVVGTGTSTDTQYF	TRBD1	-	TRBJ2-3	TRBV9
TGTGCCAGTAGTATCGGACAGGGATACACTGAAGCTTTCTTT	CASSIGQGYTEAFF	TRBD1	-	TRBJ1-1	TRBV19
TGTGCCAGCAGCTTGGTAGATCCTTGGGCCCCTCGCCGGGGCTACACCTTC	CASSLVDPWAPRRGYTF	-	-	TRBJ1-2	TRBV5-6
TGTGCCTGGCCAGGGGCGAACGGCTACACCTTC	CAWPGANGYTF	-	-	TRBJ1-2	TRBV30
TGTGCCAGCAGCTGGACTATCCGCAATGAGCAGTTCTTC	CASSWTIRNEQFF	-	-	TRBJ2-1	TRBV5-8
TGCGCCAGCAGCAACCTCGGGACAGGGGAACAGCCCCAGCATTTT	CASSNLGTGEQPQHF	TRBD1	-	TRBJ1-5	TRBV4-1
TGCGCCAGCAGCTTGGGGTCTAGCCAAGAGACCCAGTACTTC	CASSLGSSQETQYF	-	once	TRBJ2-5	TRBV5-1
TGTGCCAGCAGCTTAAGCAAAGACTCTGGAAACACCATATATTTT	CASSLSKDSGNTIYF	-	-	TRBJ1-3	TRBV7-9
TGTGCCAGCAGCTTACGGTCGAACACTGAAGCTTTCTTT	CASSLRSNTEAFF	-	-	TRBJ1-1	TRBV7-9
TGTGCCAGCAGCCAAGTGGCGACGGGAGGGCCCTACAATGAGCAGTTCTTC	CASSQVATGGPYNEQFF	TRBD2	-	TRBJ2-1	TRBV4-2
TGTGCCAGCAGCAGAGAGGCAGGGGGGTATGAGCAGTTCTTC	CASSREAGGYEQFF	-	-	TRBJ2-1	TRBV27
TGTGCCAGTAGTAATCTAAGGATAGCGGGATTAAGGTCCTACAATGAGCAGTTCTTC	CASSNLRIAGLRSYNEQFF	TRBD2	-	TRBJ2-1	TRBV19
TGTGCCAGCAGCTTAGAATGGCAGGGATACAACGAGCAGTACTTC	CASSLEWQGYNEQYF	-	-	TRBJ2-7	TRBV7-8
TGTGCCAGCAGCCAAGGTCTAGCGGGAGAATCGGAGACCCAGTACTTC	CASSQGLAGESETQYF	TRBD2	-	TRBJ2-5	TRBV4-2
TGTGCCAGCAGTGGGTCGGGGGACGTCGAGTTCTTC	CASSGSGDVEFF	-	once	TRBJ2-1	TRBV2
TGTGCCAGCAGCCGAGGAGCGGACTCCTACAATGAGCAGTTCTTC	CASSRGADSYNEQFF	-	-	TRBJ2-1	TRBV7-2
TGCAGCGTTGAAAAGCCAGCGGGAGCGCACGAGCAGTACTTC	CSVEKPAGAHEQYF	TRBD2	-	TRBJ2-7	TRBV29-1
TGTGCCAGCAGCTTAGATGGGCAGGGTGGTGGTGGAGCTTTCTTT	CASSLDGQGGGGAFF	-	-	TRBJ1-1	TRBV11-3
TGTGCCAGCAGCCCGGTCGGGGGGGTACCGGGCTTC	CASSPVGGVPGF	TRBD2	-	TRBJ2-7	TRBV11-3
TGCGCCAGCAGCTTGACAGGGGGCCCTGAAAAACTGTTTTTT	CASSLTGGPEKLFF	TRBD1	-	TRBJ1-4	TRBV5-1
TGTGCCTCTGCCAGCGGGGGTGAGCAGTTCTTC	CASASGGEQFF	TRBD2	once	TRBJ2-1	TRBV7-3
TGTGCCAGCAAGCTGACAGGGGAGAATGGCTACACCTTC	CASKLTGENGYTF	TRBD1	once	TRBJ1-2	TRBV6-1
TGTGCCAGTAGTGGGAAGGACAGCGACTATCAGCCCCAGCATTTT	CASSGKDSDYQPQHF	-	-	TRBJ1-5	TRBV19
TGTGCCAGCAGCCAAAAGGACAGGCGCCGCAAAAACATTCAGTACTTC	CASSQKDRRRKNIQYF	TRBD1	-	TRBJ2-4	TRBV5-4